The rows below give T cell receptor beta chains drawn from one sample of a study of Ad26.COV2.S vaccination and SARS-CoV-2 variants. Assay used: immunoSEQ multiplex PCR; TCRdb lists only in-frame clones, some missing. Here the sample spans approximately 480,000 clones, around nine tenths being singletons. Sequenced here: peripheral blood, sampled in a trial of Ad26.COV2.S vaccine versus placebo. Receptor source: a person between 18 and 65 years old who received the Ad26.COV2.S COVID-19 vaccine or a placebo. The CDR3 runs from the conserved cysteine through the conserved F or W. D genes are given only for firm matches. Rows may omit the clone size; those that give it use once, few, many or a size class.

j_gene: TRBJ2-7
v_gene: TRBV19
len: 15
abundance: -
d_gene: TRBD2
CDR3nt: TGTGCCAGTAGTCATAGGGAGGGGCCTCTTTACGAGCAGTACTTC
CDR3aa: CASSHREGPLYEQYF

j_gene: TRBJ2-7
v_gene: TRBV5-1
len: 15
abundance: -
d_gene: TRBD1
CDR3nt: TGCGCCAGCACCAGGGTTCAGGGGGTCGGTGACGAGCAGTACTTC
CDR3aa: CASTRVQGVGDEQYF

j_gene: TRBJ2-6
v_gene: TRBV29-1
len: 12
abundance: -
d_gene: -
CDR3nt: TGCAGCGTCAGGGCTGGGGCCAACGTCCTGACTTTC
CDR3aa: CSVRAGANVLTF

j_gene: TRBJ2-3
v_gene: TRBV4-2
len: 16
abundance: -
d_gene: -
CDR3nt: TGTGCCAGCAGCCGGGCCCGCACGGCTAGCACAGATACGCAGTATTTT
CDR3aa: CASSRARTASTDTQYF

j_gene: TRBJ2-7
v_gene: TRBV9
len: 15
abundance: -
d_gene: TRBD2
CDR3nt: TGTGCCAGCAGCGTAGGTAGCGGGGTTTCCTACGAGCAGTACTTC
CDR3aa: CASSVGSGVSYEQYF

j_gene: TRBJ2-1
v_gene: TRBV2
len: 10
abundance: -
d_gene: -
CDR3nt: TGTGCCAGCAGCAACAATGAGCAGTTCTTC
CDR3aa: CASSNNEQFF

j_gene: TRBJ2-5
v_gene: TRBV11-2
len: 14
abundance: -
d_gene: -
CDR3nt: TGTGCCAGCAGCTCGCGACAGGCTAAAGAGACCCAGTACTTC
CDR3aa: CASSSRQAKETQYF

j_gene: TRBJ2-7
v_gene: TRBV19
len: 14
abundance: -
d_gene: TRBD1
CDR3nt: TGTGCCAGTAATACGGGACAGGGCCTCGACGAGCAGTACTTC
CDR3aa: CASNTGQGLDEQYF

j_gene: TRBJ1-1
v_gene: TRBV19
len: 17
abundance: once
d_gene: TRBD1
CDR3nt: TGTGCCAGTAGTCCTGGGACAGGGGGCGTCAGGAACACTGAAGCTTTCTTT
CDR3aa: CASSPGTGGVRNTEAFF

j_gene: TRBJ2-7
v_gene: TRBV28
len: 15
abundance: -
d_gene: TRBD1
CDR3nt: TGTGCCAGCAGTCCCCTCGGGACAGTCTCGTACGAGCAGTACTTC
CDR3aa: CASSPLGTVSYEQYF

j_gene: TRBJ2-3
v_gene: TRBV5-1
len: 15
abundance: -
d_gene: TRBD2
CDR3nt: TGCGCCAGCAGCCCGACCCGGGACTACACAGATACGCAGTATTTT
CDR3aa: CASSPTRDYTDTQYF

j_gene: TRBJ1-2
v_gene: TRBV5-6
len: 15
abundance: -
d_gene: -
CDR3nt: TGTGCCAGCAGCTTGTTTTATGGCAGAAACTATGGCTACACCTTC
CDR3aa: CASSLFYGRNYGYTF

j_gene: TRBJ2-3
v_gene: TRBV7-3
len: 16
abundance: -
d_gene: -
CDR3nt: TGTGCCAGCAGCTTCTTGGGCGGCAGGGGAGTGGGTACGCAGTATTTT
CDR3aa: CASSFLGGRGVGTQYF

j_gene: TRBJ2-3
v_gene: TRBV5-4
len: 15
abundance: -
d_gene: TRBD2
CDR3nt: TGTGCCAGCAGCCGACCCATTAGCGGGGGAGATACGCAGTATTTT
CDR3aa: CASSRPISGGDTQYF

j_gene: TRBJ1-2
v_gene: TRBV7-9
len: 16
abundance: -
d_gene: TRBD1
CDR3nt: TGTGCCAGCAGCACAGCCGGGACAGGGGGCGCCGCTGGCTACACCTTC
CDR3aa: CASSTAGTGGAAGYTF

j_gene: TRBJ1-2
v_gene: TRBV6-5
len: 13
abundance: -
d_gene: TRBD1
CDR3nt: TGTGCCAGCAGAACCGGGACAGGCGATGGCTACACCTTC
CDR3aa: CASRTGTGDGYTF

j_gene: TRBJ1-2
v_gene: TRBV28
len: 12
abundance: -
d_gene: -
CDR3nt: TGTGCCAGCAGTAGGAGTAACTATGGCTACACCTTC
CDR3aa: CASSRSNYGYTF

j_gene: TRBJ2-1
v_gene: TRBV28
len: 10
abundance: -
d_gene: -
CDR3nt: TGTGCCAGCAGTTTAAGGGAGCAGTTCTTC
CDR3aa: CASSLREQFF

j_gene: TRBJ1-6
v_gene: TRBV9
len: 14
abundance: once
d_gene: TRBD1
CDR3nt: TGTGCCAGCAGCGTAGAGGGACAGTACTCCGCTCTCCACTTT
CDR3aa: CASSVEGQYSALHF

j_gene: TRBJ1-6
v_gene: TRBV2
len: 16
abundance: once
d_gene: TRBD1
CDR3nt: TGTGCCAGCAGGCTACCGGGACAGGCTCATAATTCACCCCTCCACTTT
CDR3aa: CASRLPGQAHNSPLHF

j_gene: TRBJ2-7
v_gene: TRBV6-1
len: 15
abundance: -
d_gene: -
CDR3nt: TGTGCCAGCAGTGAACCTAGCGTAAGCTCCTACGAGCAGTACTTC
CDR3aa: CASSEPSVSSYEQYF

j_gene: TRBJ1-1
v_gene: TRBV19
len: 13
abundance: -
d_gene: -
CDR3nt: TGTGCCAGTAGCGGGCTTTCGGGGTTTTCCGCTTTCTTT
CDR3aa: CASSGLSGFSAFF

j_gene: TRBJ2-3
v_gene: TRBV9
len: 14
abundance: -
d_gene: -
CDR3nt: TGTGCCAGCAGCCCGTTAACACGCACAGATACGCAGTATTTT
CDR3aa: CASSPLTRTDTQYF

j_gene: TRBJ2-1
v_gene: TRBV24-1
len: 15
abundance: -
d_gene: -
CDR3nt: TGTGCCACCAGTGATTCGGGCCTCAGGCGCAATGAGCAGTTCTTC
CDR3aa: CATSDSGLRRNEQFF

j_gene: TRBJ2-7
v_gene: TRBV2
len: 13
abundance: -
d_gene: TRBD1
CDR3nt: TGTGCCAGCACCTACGGGACAGCCTACGAGCAGTACTTC
CDR3aa: CASTYGTAYEQYF

j_gene: TRBJ2-1
v_gene: TRBV5-1
len: 20
abundance: -
d_gene: TRBD2
CDR3nt: TGCGCCAGCAGCTTGGTTTCGGGACTAGCGGGAGGACACTCCTACAATGAGCAGTTCTTC
CDR3aa: CASSLVSGLAGGHSYNEQFF